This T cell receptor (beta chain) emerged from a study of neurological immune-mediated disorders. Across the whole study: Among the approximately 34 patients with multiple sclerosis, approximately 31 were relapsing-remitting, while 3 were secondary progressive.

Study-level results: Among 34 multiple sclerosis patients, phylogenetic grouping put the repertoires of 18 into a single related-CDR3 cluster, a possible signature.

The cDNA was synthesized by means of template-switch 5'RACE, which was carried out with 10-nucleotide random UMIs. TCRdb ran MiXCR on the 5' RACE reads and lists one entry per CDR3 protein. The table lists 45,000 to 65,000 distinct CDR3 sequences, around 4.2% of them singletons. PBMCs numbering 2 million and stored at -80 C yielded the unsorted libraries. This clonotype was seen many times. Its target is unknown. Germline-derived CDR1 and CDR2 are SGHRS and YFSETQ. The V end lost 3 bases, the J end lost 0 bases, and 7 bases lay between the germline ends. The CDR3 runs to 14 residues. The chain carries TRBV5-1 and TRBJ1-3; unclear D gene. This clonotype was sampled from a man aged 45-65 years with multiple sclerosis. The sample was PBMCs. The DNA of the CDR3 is TGCGCCAGCAGCTCAACAATCTCTGGAAACACCATATATTTT. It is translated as CASSSTISGNTIYF.